This record covers a single T cell receptor (beta chain). Source study methods: Amplification from reference gene primers served as the basis for estimated nucleated cell counts. Assay: immunoSEQ multiplex PCR; the TCRdb copy retains only in-frame clones and omits some. V and J calls and clone size are given by that table; D and trimming were obtained from the DNA. The table has a few hundred thousand clones, approximately 87% seen once. These data originate in a study of blood T cell repertoires in COVID-19. Study details: PBMCs, B-cell-depleted T cells, or T cells provided the cDNA or gDNA that made up the material.

The CDR3 is 16 amino acids. V dropped 3 bases and J dropped 4; count of bases not matched to a gene: 4. In germline, CDR1 is SGHTA, CDR2 FQGTGA. The sequenced sample was peripheral blood. The chain carries TRBV7-3 and TRBJ2-5, with 14 bases fitting TRBD2. This receptor was taken from a woman aged 45-65 years with acute or convalescent COVID-19. CDR3 residues: CASSLRLAGGGETQYF. The CDR3 DNA follows: TGTGCCAGCAGCTTGCGACTAGCGGGAGGGGGAGAGACCCAGTACTTC.